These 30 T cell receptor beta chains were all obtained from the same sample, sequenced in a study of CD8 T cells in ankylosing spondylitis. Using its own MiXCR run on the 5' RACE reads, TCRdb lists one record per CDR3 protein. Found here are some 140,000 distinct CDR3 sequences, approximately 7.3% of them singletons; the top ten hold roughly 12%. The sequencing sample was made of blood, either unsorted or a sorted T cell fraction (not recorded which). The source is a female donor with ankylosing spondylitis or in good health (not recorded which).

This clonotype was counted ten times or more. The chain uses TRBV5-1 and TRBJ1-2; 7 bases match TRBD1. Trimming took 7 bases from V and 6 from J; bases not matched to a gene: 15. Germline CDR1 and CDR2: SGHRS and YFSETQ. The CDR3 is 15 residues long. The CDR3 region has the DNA TGCGCCAGCTCGAGGACAGGCGCTATTAGTGATGGCTACACCTTC. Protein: CASSRTGAISDGYTF.

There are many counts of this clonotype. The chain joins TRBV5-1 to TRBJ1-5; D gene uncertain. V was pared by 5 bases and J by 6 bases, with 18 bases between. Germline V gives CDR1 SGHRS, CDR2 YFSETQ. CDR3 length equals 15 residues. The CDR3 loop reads CASRADTAGTQPQHF. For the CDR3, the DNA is TGCGCCAGCAGGGCCGACACGGCGGGAACTCAGCCCCAGCATTTT.

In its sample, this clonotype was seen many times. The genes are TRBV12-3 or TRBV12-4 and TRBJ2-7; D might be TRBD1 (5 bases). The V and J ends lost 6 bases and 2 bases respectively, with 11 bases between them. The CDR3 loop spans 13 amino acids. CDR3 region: CASRLTGTYEQYF. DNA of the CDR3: TGTGCCAGCAGATTAACAGGAACCTACGAGCAGTACTTC.

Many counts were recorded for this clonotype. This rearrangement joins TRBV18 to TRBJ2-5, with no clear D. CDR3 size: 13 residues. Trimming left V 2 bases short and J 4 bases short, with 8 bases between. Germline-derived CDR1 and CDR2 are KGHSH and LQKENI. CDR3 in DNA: TGTGCCAGCTCACCAAAGGGCCGAGAGACCCAGTACTTC. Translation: CASSPKGRETQYF.

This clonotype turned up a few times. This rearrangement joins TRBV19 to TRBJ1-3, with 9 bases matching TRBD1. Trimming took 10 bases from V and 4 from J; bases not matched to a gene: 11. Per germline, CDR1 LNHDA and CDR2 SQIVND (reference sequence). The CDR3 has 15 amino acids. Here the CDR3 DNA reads TGTGCCACTTCCACCACAGGGGGCGAAGGAAACACCATATATTTT. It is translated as CATSTTGGEGNTIYF.

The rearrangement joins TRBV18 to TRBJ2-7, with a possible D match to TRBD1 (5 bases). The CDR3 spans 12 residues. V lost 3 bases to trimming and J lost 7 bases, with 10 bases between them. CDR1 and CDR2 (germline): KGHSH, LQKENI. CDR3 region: CASSPDMGEQYF. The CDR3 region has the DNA TGTGCCAGCTCACCGGACATGGGGGAGCAGTACTTC.

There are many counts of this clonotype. The CDR3 region has the DNA TGTGCCAGCAGTCGGCTCCGGGACTTTTACGAGCAGTACTTC. It encodes CASSRLRDFYEQYF. V is TRBV12-3 or TRBV12-4 and J is TRBJ2-7; possibly TRBD2 for D (6 bases). The CDR3 is 14 amino acids. V lost 5 bases and J 4 bases, leaving 15 bases between the germline ends.

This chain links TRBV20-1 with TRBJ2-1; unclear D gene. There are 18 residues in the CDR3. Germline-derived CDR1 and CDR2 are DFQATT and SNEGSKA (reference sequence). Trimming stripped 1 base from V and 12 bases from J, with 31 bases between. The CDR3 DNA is TGCAGTGCTAGAGTGGTCACCGCCGTCATCGTCGCAAGTGGCCGGCAGTTCTTC. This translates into CSARVVTAVIVASGRQFF.

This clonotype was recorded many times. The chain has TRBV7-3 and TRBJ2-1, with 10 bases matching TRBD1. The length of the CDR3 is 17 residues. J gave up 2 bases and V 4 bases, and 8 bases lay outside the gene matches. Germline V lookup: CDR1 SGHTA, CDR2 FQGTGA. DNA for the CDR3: TGTGCCAGCAGCTCCACTCCGGGACAGGGGACCTACAATGAGCAGTTCTTC. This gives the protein CASSSTPGQGTYNEQFF.

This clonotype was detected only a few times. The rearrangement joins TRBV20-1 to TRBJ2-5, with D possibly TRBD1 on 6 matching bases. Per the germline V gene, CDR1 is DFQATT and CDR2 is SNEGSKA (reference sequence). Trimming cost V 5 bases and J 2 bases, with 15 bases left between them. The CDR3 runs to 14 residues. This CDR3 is CSAPPSGEQETQYF. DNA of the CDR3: TGCAGTGCTCCACCCTCAGGGGAGCAAGAGACCCAGTACTTC.

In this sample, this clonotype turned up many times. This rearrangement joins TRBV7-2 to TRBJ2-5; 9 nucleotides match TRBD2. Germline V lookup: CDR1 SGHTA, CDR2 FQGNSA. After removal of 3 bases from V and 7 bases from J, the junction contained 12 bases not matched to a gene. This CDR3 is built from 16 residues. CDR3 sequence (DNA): TGTGCCAGCAGCTTCAGTAGCGGGGGTTCCATATGGACCCAGTACTTC. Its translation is CASSFSSGGSIWTQYF. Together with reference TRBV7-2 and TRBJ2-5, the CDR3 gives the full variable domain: GAGVSQSPSNKVTEKGKDVELRCDPISGHTALYWYRQSLGQGLEFLIYFQGNSAPDKSGLPSDRFSAERTGGSVSTLTIQRTQQEDSAVYLCASSFSSGGSIWTQYFGPGTRLLVL.

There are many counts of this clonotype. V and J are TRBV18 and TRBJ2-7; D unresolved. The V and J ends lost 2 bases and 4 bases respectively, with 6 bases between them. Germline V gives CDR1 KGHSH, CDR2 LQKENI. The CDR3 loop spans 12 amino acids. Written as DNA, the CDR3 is TGTGCCAGCTCACCAACTCAGTACGAGCAGTACTTC. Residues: CASSPTQYEQYF.

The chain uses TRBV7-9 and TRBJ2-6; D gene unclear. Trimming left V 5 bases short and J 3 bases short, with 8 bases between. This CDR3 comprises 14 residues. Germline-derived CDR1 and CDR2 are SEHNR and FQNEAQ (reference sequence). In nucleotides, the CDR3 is TGTGCCAGCAGCCCGGCCTTTGGGGCCAACGTCCTGACTTTC. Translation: CASSPAFGANVLTF.

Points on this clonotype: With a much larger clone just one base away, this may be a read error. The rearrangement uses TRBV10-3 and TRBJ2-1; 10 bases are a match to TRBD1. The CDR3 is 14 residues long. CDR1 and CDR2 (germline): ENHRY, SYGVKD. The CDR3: CTISRDRGYNEQFF. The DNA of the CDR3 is TGTACCATCAGCCGGGACAGGGGCTACAATGAGCAGTTCTTC.

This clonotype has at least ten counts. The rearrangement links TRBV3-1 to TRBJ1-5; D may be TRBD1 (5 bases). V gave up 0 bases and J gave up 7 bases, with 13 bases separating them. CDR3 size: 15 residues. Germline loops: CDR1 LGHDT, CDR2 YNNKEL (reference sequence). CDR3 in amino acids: CASSQEGGSGQPQHF. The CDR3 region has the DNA TGTGCCAGCAGCCAAGAGGGAGGGTCAGGGCAGCCCCAGCATTTT.

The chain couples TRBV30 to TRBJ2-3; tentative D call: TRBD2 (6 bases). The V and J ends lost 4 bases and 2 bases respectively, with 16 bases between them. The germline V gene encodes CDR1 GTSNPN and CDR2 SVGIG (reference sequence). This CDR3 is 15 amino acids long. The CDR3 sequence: CAWTAGLTYTDTQYF. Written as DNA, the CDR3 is TGTGCCTGGACCGCGGGGCTAACCTACACAGATACGCAGTATTTT.

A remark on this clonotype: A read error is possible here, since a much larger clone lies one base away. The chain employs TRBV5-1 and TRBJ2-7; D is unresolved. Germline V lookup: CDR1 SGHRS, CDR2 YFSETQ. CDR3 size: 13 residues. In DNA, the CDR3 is TGCGCCGGCAGCCCAACAATGACCTACGAGCAGTACTTC. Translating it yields CAGSPTMTYEQYF.

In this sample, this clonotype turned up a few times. DNA for the CDR3: TGTGCCAGCTCACCTAATTTACAGGTTCGAAACACTGAAGCTTTCTTT. Residues: CASSPNLQVRNTEAFF. The J gene is TRBJ1-1, the V gene TRBV18; D perhaps matches TRBD1 (5 bases). The V gene's germline CDR1 is KGHSH and CDR2 LQKENI. This CDR3 contains 16 residues. Trimming took 3 bases from V and 2 from J, leaving 16 bases between them.

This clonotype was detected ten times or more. The CDR3: CASSSGLQPQHF. The CDR3 DNA sequence: TGTGCCAGCAGCTCGGGACTGCAGCCCCAGCATTTT. The chain carries TRBV12-3 or TRBV12-4 and TRBJ1-5, with a possible D match to TRBD1 (5 bases). This CDR3 region has 12 residues. Trimming removed 6 bases from V and 7 bases from J, with 10 bases in between.

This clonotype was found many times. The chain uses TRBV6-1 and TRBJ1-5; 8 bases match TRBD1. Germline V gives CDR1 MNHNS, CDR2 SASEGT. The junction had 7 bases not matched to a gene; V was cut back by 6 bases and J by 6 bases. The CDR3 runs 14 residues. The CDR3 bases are TGTGCCAGCAGCCCTGACAGGGGAGGTCAGCCCCAGCATTTT. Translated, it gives CASSPDRGGQPQHF.

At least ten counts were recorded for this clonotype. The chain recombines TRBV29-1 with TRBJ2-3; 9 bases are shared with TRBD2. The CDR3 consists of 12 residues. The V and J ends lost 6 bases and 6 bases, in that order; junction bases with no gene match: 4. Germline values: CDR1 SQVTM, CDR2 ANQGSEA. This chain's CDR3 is CSVSGGQDTQYF. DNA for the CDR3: TGCAGCGTCAGCGGGGGGCAGGATACGCAGTATTTT.

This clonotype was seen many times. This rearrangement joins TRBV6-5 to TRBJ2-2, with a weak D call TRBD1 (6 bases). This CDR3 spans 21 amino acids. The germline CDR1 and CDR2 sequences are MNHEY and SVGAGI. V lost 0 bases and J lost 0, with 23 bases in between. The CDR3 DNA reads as TGTGCCAGCAGTTACTCACAGGGCAGGGCGTTAACTTCCGCGAACACCGGGGAGCTGTTTTTT. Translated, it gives CASSYSQGRALTSANTGELFF.

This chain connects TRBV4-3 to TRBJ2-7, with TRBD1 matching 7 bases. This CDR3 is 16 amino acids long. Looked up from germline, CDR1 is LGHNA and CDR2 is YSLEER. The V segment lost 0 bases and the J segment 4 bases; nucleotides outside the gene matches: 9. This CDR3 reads CASSQDGQGQRYEQYF. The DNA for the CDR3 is TGCGCCAGCAGCCAAGATGGGCAGGGACAGCGATACGAGCAGTACTTC.

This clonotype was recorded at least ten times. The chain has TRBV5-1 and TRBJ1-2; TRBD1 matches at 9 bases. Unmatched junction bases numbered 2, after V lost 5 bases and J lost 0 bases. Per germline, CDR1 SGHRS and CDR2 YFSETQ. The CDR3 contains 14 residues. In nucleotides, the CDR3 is TGCGCCAGCAGTTGGGACAGGGCTAACTATGGCTACACCTTC. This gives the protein CASSWDRANYGYTF.

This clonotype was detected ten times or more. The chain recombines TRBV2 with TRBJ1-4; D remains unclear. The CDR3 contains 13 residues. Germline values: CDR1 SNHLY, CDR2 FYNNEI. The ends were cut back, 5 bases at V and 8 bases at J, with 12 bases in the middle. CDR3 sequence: CASSTRTNEKLFF. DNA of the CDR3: TGTGCCAGCAGTACCAGGACGAACGAAAAACTGTTTTTT.

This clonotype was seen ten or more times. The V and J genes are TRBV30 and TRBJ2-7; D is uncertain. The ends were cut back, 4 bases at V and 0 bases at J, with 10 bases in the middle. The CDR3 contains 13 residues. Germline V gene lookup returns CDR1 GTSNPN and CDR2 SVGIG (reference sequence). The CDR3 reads CAWTPGSSYEQYF. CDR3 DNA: TGTGCCTGGACCCCAGGTAGCTCCTACGAGCAGTACTTC.

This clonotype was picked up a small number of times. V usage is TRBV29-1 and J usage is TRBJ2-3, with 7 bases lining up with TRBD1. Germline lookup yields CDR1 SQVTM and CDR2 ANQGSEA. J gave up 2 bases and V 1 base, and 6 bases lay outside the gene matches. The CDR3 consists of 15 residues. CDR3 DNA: TGCAGCGTTGAAGGGCGCCAGGGGGTCACAGATACGCAGTATTTT. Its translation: CSVEGRQGVTDTQYF.

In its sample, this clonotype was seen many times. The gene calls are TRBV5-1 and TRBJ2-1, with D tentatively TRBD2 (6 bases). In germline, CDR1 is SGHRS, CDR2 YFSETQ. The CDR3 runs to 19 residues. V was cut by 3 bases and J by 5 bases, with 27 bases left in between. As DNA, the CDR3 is TGCGCCAGCAGCTCACGGGGAGGAGGGCTTACCTTCAGGGACAATGAGCAGTTCTTC. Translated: CASSSRGGGLTFRDNEQFF. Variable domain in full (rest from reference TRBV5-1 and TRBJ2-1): KAGVTQTPRYLIKTRGQQVTLSCSPISGHRSVSWYQQTPGQGLQFLFEYFSETQRNKGNFPGRFSGRQFSNSRSEMNVSTLELGDSALYLCASSSRGGGLTFRDNEQFFGPGTRLTVL.

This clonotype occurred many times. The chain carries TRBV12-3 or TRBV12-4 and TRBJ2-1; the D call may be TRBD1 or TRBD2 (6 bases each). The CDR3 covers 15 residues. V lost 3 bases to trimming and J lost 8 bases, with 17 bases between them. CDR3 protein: CASSFGGPSVYEQFF. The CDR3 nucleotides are TGTGCCAGCAGTTTCGGGGGCCCCTCGGTCTATGAGCAGTTCTTC.

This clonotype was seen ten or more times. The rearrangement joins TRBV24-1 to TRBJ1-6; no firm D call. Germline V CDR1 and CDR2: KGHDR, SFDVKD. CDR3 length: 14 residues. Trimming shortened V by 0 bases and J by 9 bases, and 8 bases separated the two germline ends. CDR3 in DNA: TGTGCCACCAGTGATTTGAGCCGCGGTTCACCCCTCCACTTT. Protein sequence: CATSDLSRGSPLHF.